Described below is a single T cell receptor (beta chain) sequence and its context. Repertoires were generated with immunoSEQ multiplex PCR, while TCRdb's copy carries only in-frame clones and drops some. Found here are around 94,000 clones, around 89% of them singletons; the top ten hold roughly 13%. The CDR3 contains 15 residues. The trim removed 6 bases at V and 9 bases at J, leaving 13 bases unmatched. CDR1 and CDR2 from the germline V gene are MDHEN and SYDVKM. The entry originates in a study of identifying expanded T cells in peripheral blood. This chain uses TRBV28 with TRBJ2-7, with 11 bases matching TRBD2. The source is a person between 18 and 75 years old in good health. Specimen: blood. CDR3 nucleotide sequence: TGTGCCAGCAGCCTAGCGGGACTAGCGGTACCGGGGCAGTACTTC. This gives the protein CASSLAGLAVPGQYF.